This section outlines one T cell receptor beta chain sequence together with its context. Germline CDR1 reads SGHTA; CDR2 reads FQGNSA. The CDR3 is 13 amino acids. Germline trimming cut 9 bases from V and 1 base from J; bases unmatched to any gene: 3. This sample was included in a study of blood T cell repertoires in COVID-19. Study overall: COVID-19 samples, acute and convalescent, were from the United States, Italy and Spain. Sources were T cells, B-cell-depleted T cells, or PBMCs; the material itself was cDNA or gDNA.

Sequencing used immunoSEQ multiplex PCR; TCRdb keeps in-frame clones, though not all of them. This table holds 300,000 to 400,000 clones, around 87% found once. The V call is TRBV7-2, the J call TRBJ1-5, with 7 bases fitting TRBD1. The material sequenced was peripheral blood. The sequence derives from a woman in her fifties or sixties who had recovered from COVID-19. DNA for the CDR3: TGTGCCAGTACCAGGGGGAGCAATCAGCCCCAGCATTTT. As protein: CASTRGSNQPQHF.